A single sample is the source of the 27 T cell receptor beta chains below, sequenced in a study of cytomegalovirus exposure and HLA in healthy donors. In the PCR, 60 Vbeta and 13 Jbeta primers were used. Sequenced by immunoSEQ multiplex PCR; TCRdb stores in-frame clones only, minus some. The sample includes approximately 200,000 clones, roughly 80% of them seen just once. What was sequenced was PBMCs. Receptor source: a man aged 40-55 years in good health and CMV-seronegative.

This chain uses TRBV19 with TRBJ2-5; 13 bases map to TRBD2. The trim removed 7 bases at V and 5 bases at J, leaving 7 bases unmatched. Germline CDR1 reads LNHDA; CDR2 reads SQIVND (reference sequence). The CDR3 sequence is 15 residues long. CDR3 nucleotide sequence: TGTGCCAGTAAGGGGACTAGCGGGAAACGGGAGACCCAGTACTTC. This translates into CASKGTSGKRETQYF.

This chain uses TRBV30 with TRBJ1-5; D is perhaps TRBD1 (6 bases). The V end lost 5 bases, the J end lost 4 bases, and 15 bases lay between the germline ends. CDR1 and CDR2 from the germline V gene are GTSNPN and SVGIG (reference sequence). The CDR3 is made up of 14 amino acids. CDR3 DNA sequence: TGTGCCTGGGGCCCGGGACACACTAATCAGCCCCAGCATTTT. Protein product: CAWGPGHTNQPQHF.

This chain links TRBV28 with TRBJ1-1; no definite D call. V was pared by 5 bases and J by 4 bases, with 17 bases between. This CDR3 contains 15 residues. Germline V gene sequence: CDR1 MDHEN, CDR2 SYDVKM. CDR3 in DNA: TGTGCCAGCAGTCCCGGCCTCCAGGTGGGCACTGAAGCTTTCTTT. Translating it yields CASSPGLQVGTEAFF.

Concerning this clone itself: The junction and the germline gene differ at one end; a read error may be behind it. CDR3 region: CSSSLELGLAGGDEQFF. The CDR3 DNA reads TGTTCCAGCAGCTTAGAATTGGGACTAGCGGGAGGGGATGAGCAGTTCTTC. V is TRBV7-9 and J is TRBJ2-1; 16 bases are a match to TRBD2. CDR1 is SEHNR and CDR2 is FQNEAQ in the germline V gene (reference sequence). The CDR3 contains 17 residues.

In the case of this clone: A read error may account for a junction end that differs from germline. V usage is TRBV5-1 and J usage is TRBJ2-1, with D perhaps matching TRBD2 (6 bases). This CDR3 spans 13 amino acids. CDR1 and CDR2 from the germline V gene are SGHRS and YFSETQ. The CDR3 bases are TGCGCCAGCAGCTTCTCCTCGCGGGGAGGTAGGCTCTTC. This translates into CASSFSSRGGRLF.

V and J are TRBV4-3 and TRBJ1-1; D is ambiguous. This CDR3 contains 13 residues. The germline V gene has CDR1 LGHNA and CDR2 YSLEER. V gave up 0 bases and J gave up 5 bases, with 7 bases separating them. CDR3 sequence (DNA): TGCGCCAGCAGCCAAGATCCGCGAACTGAAGCTTTCTTT. It codes for CASSQDPRTEAFF.

This chain connects TRBV7-9 to TRBJ2-7; 9 positions agree with TRBD1. J gave up 3 bases and V 4 bases, and 13 bases lay outside the gene matches. Germline CDR1 reads SEHNR; CDR2 reads FQNEAQ (reference sequence). The CDR3 runs 17 residues. CDR3 protein: CASSSRQGQGSLYEQYF. The CDR3 nucleotides are TGTGCCAGCAGCTCTCGACAGGGACAGGGTTCCCTCTACGAGCAGTACTTC.

This CDR3 reads CASSPGGAGWNEQFF. The CDR3 bases are TGTGCCAGCAGCCCTGGAGGGGCGGGGTGGAATGAGCAGTTCTTC. The chain links TRBV13 to TRBJ2-1; D might be TRBD2 (6 bases). V was cut by 5 bases and J by 7 bases, with 18 bases left in between. CDR1 and CDR2 from the germline V gene are PRHDT and FYEKMQ (reference sequence). The CDR3 extends over 15 amino acids.

This chain joins TRBV4-3 and TRBJ2-1, with D unresolved. The CDR3 is 16 amino acids. With 1 base removed from V and 4 bases from J, the gap between germline ends came to 14 bases. Germline CDR1 and CDR2: LGHNA and YSLEER. The CDR3 bases are TGCGCCAGCAGCCAAGGTAGTGTTCGCGAGTACAATGAGCAGTTCTTC. The encoded protein is CASSQGSVREYNEQFF.

The CDR3 DNA reads as TGTGCCAGCAGCCCAGGGACAGGGGGTTACGGCACAGATACGCAGTATTTT. Protein product: CASSPGTGGYGTDTQYF. The chain carries TRBV7-6 and TRBJ2-3, with 11 bases that match TRBD1. CDR3 length: 17 residues. The ends lost 5 bases at V and 1 base at J; junction bases unmatched: 8. Germline CDR1 and CDR2: SGHVS and FNYEAQ.

In its sample, this clone was seen once. The V gene is TRBV19, the J gene TRBJ1-1, with TRBD1 matching 7 bases. Germline trimming cut 8 bases from V and 1 base from J; bases unmatched to any gene: 7. Per germline, CDR1 LNHDA and CDR2 SQIVND (reference sequence). The CDR3 has 14 residues. The CDR3 here is CASDLGQKNTEAFF. Here the CDR3 DNA reads TGTGCCAGTGACCTGGGACAGAAGAACACTGAAGCTTTCTTT.

CDR3 coding DNA: TGTGCCAGCTGTCCCGGGGGCACCGGGGAGCTGTTTTTT. Protein sequence: CASCPGGTGELFF. V is TRBV2 and J is TRBJ2-2, with D possibly TRBD2 on 6 matching bases. V dropped 8 bases and J dropped 4 bases, with 11 bases sitting between them. This CDR3 spans 13 amino acids. CDR1 is SNHLY, CDR2 FYNNEI, per germline.

The chain recombines TRBV30 with TRBJ2-1; tentatively, D is TRBD1 (6 bases). Germline CDR1 reads GTSNPN; CDR2 reads SVGIG (reference sequence). Trimming stripped 4 bases from V and 8 bases from J, with 18 bases between. The CDR3 contains 14 residues. CDR3 DNA sequence: TGTGCCTGGATTGTTTACCCAGGGGCCCATGAGCAGTTCTTC. This codes for CAWIVYPGAHEQFF.

The rearrangement links TRBV5-1 to TRBJ2-1; D remains ambiguous. Trimming left V 0 bases short and J 6 bases short, with 10 bases between. Germline loops: CDR1 SGHRS, CDR2 YFSETQ. The length of the CDR3 is 14 residues. DNA of the CDR3: TGCGCCAGCAGCTTGGGAGTAGCCTCCAATGAGCAGTTCTTC. It yields the protein CASSLGVASNEQFF.

J is TRBJ2-2 and V is TRBV29-1, with D maybe TRBD1 (5 bases). The CDR3 is 13 amino acids. Trimming removed 4 bases from V and 4 bases from J, with 10 bases in between. Germline V lookup: CDR1 SQVTM, CDR2 ANQGSEA. CDR3 sequence reads: CSVVGRGTGELFF. The CDR3 DNA reads TGCAGCGTTGTAGGTAGGGGCACCGGGGAGCTGTTTTTT.

The chain links TRBV6-1 to TRBJ2-1, with 11 positions matching TRBD1. The CDR3 loop spans 15 amino acids. The J segment lost 6 bases and the V segment lost 7 bases, leaving 8 bases of the junction unmatched. Per germline, CDR1 MNHNS and CDR2 SASEGT. The CDR3 protein is CASTPGGTGGNEQFF. The CDR3 DNA follows: TGTGCCAGCACTCCTGGAGGGACAGGGGGCAATGAGCAGTTCTTC.

The chain has TRBV9 and TRBJ1-2; 11 nucleotides agree with TRBD1. The length of the CDR3 is 15 residues. CDR1 and CDR2 from the germline V gene are SGDLS and YYNGEE. The trim removed 3 bases at V and 3 bases at J, leaving 4 bases unmatched. In DNA form, the CDR3 reads TGTGCCAGCAGCGGCCGGACAGGGGGCCACTATGGCTACACCTTC. Its protein product is CASSGRTGGHYGYTF.

The V gene is TRBV2, the J gene TRBJ1-1; 10 nucleotides line up with TRBD1. Trimming took 3 bases from V and 4 from J; bases not matched to a gene: 2. This CDR3 has 14 amino acids. Germline V lookup: CDR1 SNHLY, CDR2 FYNNEI. The chain's CDR3 is CASSDGQGGTEAFF. In DNA, the CDR3 is TGTGCCAGCAGTGACGGACAGGGGGGCACTGAAGCTTTCTTT. Based on the CDR3 plus reference TRBV2 and TRBJ1-1, the full variable domain is EPEVTQTPSHQVTQMGQEVILRCVPISNHLYFYWYRQILGQKVEFLVSFYNNEISEKSEIFDDQFSVERPDGSNFTLKIRSTKLEDSAMYFCASSDGQGGTEAFFGQGTRLTVV.

The CDR3 bases are TGTGCCATCAGGGGAGACAGGGAAGGGAACACTGAAGCTTTCTTT. Protein product: CAIRGDREGNTEAFF. The chain is built from TRBV10-3 and TRBJ1-1; TRBD1 matches 7 bases. The CDR3 covers 15 residues. The junction had 8 bases not matched to a gene; V was cut back by 6 bases and J by 1 base. Germline V lookup: CDR1 ENHRY, CDR2 SYGVKD.

This chain links TRBV4-2 with TRBJ1-6, with 10 bases aligning to TRBD1. After removal of 1 base from V and 9 bases from J, the junction contained 15 bases not matched to a gene. Germline V gene data show CDR1 as LGHNA and CDR2 as YNFKEQ. CDR3 length: 19 residues. CDR3 bases: TGTGCCAGCAGCCAAGGGACAGGGGGACAATCAAGTGTTCGTTCACCCCTCCACTTT. Its translation is CASSQGTGGQSSVRSPLHF.

The sample holds one count of this clone. V and J are TRBV5-4 and TRBJ2-1; possibly TRBD1 for D (6 bases). Trimming stripped 0 bases from V and 6 bases from J, with 13 bases between. The CDR3 totals 15 residues. CDR1 and CDR2 from the germline V gene are SGHNT and YYREEE (reference sequence). CDR3 in amino acids: CASSLVGDKGNEQFF. The CDR3 DNA reads as TGTGCCAGCAGCTTGGTTGGGGACAAAGGCAATGAGCAGTTCTTC.

The rearrangement joins TRBV20-1 to TRBJ1-4, with D hard to call. Germline V CDR1 and CDR2: DFQATT, SNEGSKA (reference sequence). This CDR3 has 11 amino acids. V was trimmed by 5 bases and J by 8 bases, leaving 9 bases between them. The CDR3 reads CSAEGREKLFF. In nucleotides, the CDR3 is TGCAGTGCTGAGGGCCGGGAAAAACTGTTTTTT.

This clone has a handful of counts. The rearrangement links TRBV11-2 to TRBJ2-2, with D hard to call. Trimming cost V 3 bases and J 7 bases, with 12 bases left between them. This CDR3 is 14 amino acids long. CDR1 is SGHAT, CDR2 FQNNGV, per germline. CDR3 region: CASSLRGRNGELFF. The CDR3 bases are TGTGCCAGCAGCTTGCGAGGAAGGAACGGGGAGCTGTTTTTT. The entire variable domain, with the rest obtained from reference TRBV11-2 and TRBJ2-2, is as follows: EAGVAQSPRYKIIEKRQSVAFWCNPISGHATLYWYQQILGQGPKLLIQFQNNGVVDDSQLPKDRFSAERLKGVDSTLKIQPAKLEDSAVYLCASSLRGRNGELFFGEGSRLTVL.

In this sample, this clone turned up once. The chain is built from TRBV15 and TRBJ1-2; D may be TRBD1 (6 bases). Per the germline V gene, CDR1 is LNHNV and CDR2 is YYDKDF (reference sequence). V was pared by 2 bases and J by 7 bases, with 20 bases between. The CDR3 has 16 residues. CDR3 in DNA: TGTGCCACCAGCAGACCACACCTGGGGGCAGGGAGTGGCTACACCTTC. Translation: CATSRPHLGAGSGYTF.

This clone was detected once. The chain carries TRBV7-2 and TRBJ2-5, with D hard to call. TRBJ2-7 explains the end of the DNA better; the J call may be wrong. The CDR3 runs to 13 residues. CDR1 is SGHTA, CDR2 FQGNSA, per germline. The CDR3 region is CASSLREAYEQYF. The CDR3, as DNA: TGTGCCAGCAGCTTACGAGAGGCGTACGAGCAGTACTTC.

This clone occurred once. This chain uses TRBV6-1 with TRBJ2-7; no reliable D call. Per the germline V gene, CDR1 is MNHNS and CDR2 is SASEGT. Between the trimmed V and J ends, which lost 4 bases and 2 bases, there was a span of 12 bases. The CDR3 runs to 14 residues. The CDR3 sequence is CASSVGLAAYEQYF. The CDR3 DNA is TGTGCCAGCAGTGTCGGGTTAGCCGCCTACGAGCAGTACTTC.

This clone turned up a few times. The chain is built from TRBV7-9 and TRBJ1-4; 7 nucleotides line up with TRBD1. The CDR3 contains 17 residues. Germline CDR1 and CDR2: SEHNR and FQNEAQ (reference sequence). V lost 0 bases and J lost 0; bases outside the gene matches: 4. The CDR3 DNA reads as TGTGCCAGCAGCTTAGCCAGGGGGTTTGCAACTAATGAAAAACTGTTTTTT. Translated: CASSLARGFATNEKLFF.